Below, 21 T cell receptor beta chains from the same sample are listed, as sequenced in a study of CD8+CD57+ T cells in acquired aplastic anemia. TCR beta VDJ combinations and CDR3 sequences were profiled from genomic DNA. TCRdb re-derived calls from the reads in MiXCR, one entry per CDR3 protein. The top ten clones hold about a third of a sample with about 100,000 distinct CDR3 sequences, 40% to 60% of them seen once. Sequencing used sorted CD4+, CD8+, or CD8+CD57+ T cells (not recorded which) from PBMCs. The receptors shown here come from a human donor in good health, serving as a control.

This clonotype was seen ten or more times. The J gene is TRBJ2-5, the V gene TRBV20-1, with TRBD2 matching 9 bases. V gave up 3 bases and J gave up 3 bases; unmatched junction bases: 8. The CDR3 totals 15 residues. Germline loops: CDR1 DFQATT, CDR2 SNEGSKA (reference sequence). CDR3 protein: CSASYARGGEETQYF. The DNA for the CDR3 is TGCAGTGCTAGCTATGCGCGGGGGGGGGAAGAGACCCAGTACTTC.

This chain links TRBV29-1 with TRBJ2-7; D is ambiguous. CDR3 length: 13 residues. V was pared by 0 bases and J by 1 base, with 7 bases between. Per germline, CDR1 SQVTM and CDR2 ANQGSEA. Here the CDR3 reads CSVEDHRSYEQYF. The DNA of the CDR3 is TGCAGCGTTGAAGATCACAGATCCTACGAGCAGTACTTC.

This clonotype was seen repeatedly, ten times or more. The chain joins TRBV5-5 to TRBJ1-2; TRBD1 matches 7 bases. CDR3 length equals 14 residues. Germline CDR1 reads SGHKS; CDR2 reads YYEKEE (reference sequence). Losses at the gene ends were 2 bases for V and 7 bases for J; bases not matched to a gene: 8. As DNA, the CDR3 is TGTGCCAGCAGCTTAACGACAGGGCAGTTTGGCTACACCTTC. Its protein is CASSLTTGQFGYTF.

The V and J genes are TRBV19 and TRBJ2-7; weak D call: TRBD2 (6 bases). V lost 3 bases and J lost 1, with 13 bases in between. CDR3 length equals 15 residues. Germline CDR1 is LNHDA and CDR2 is SQIVND (reference sequence). The chain's CDR3 is CASSIGGTSSYEQYF. CDR3 coding DNA: TGTGCCAGTAGTATTGGCGGGACGAGTTCCTACGAGCAGTACTTC.

This clonotype was recorded many times. The chain employs TRBV6-2 or TRBV6-3 and TRBJ1-2; TRBD1 aligns across 7 bases. The ends lost 0 bases at V and 3 bases at J; junction bases unmatched: 13. Looked up from germline, CDR1 is MNHEY and CDR2 is SVGEGT. The CDR3 is 18 amino acids. In DNA, the CDR3 is TGTGCCAGCAGTTACTCGAGGGGCCACGGGACAGATGACTATGGCTACACCTTC. This encodes CASSYSRGHGTDDYGYTF.

At least ten counts were recorded for this clonotype. This chain connects TRBV5-6 to TRBJ1-5; 7 nucleotides line up with TRBD1. CDR1 and CDR2 from the germline V gene are SGHDT and YYEEEE. This CDR3 contains 14 residues. V shed 4 bases and J 3 bases; nucleotides not matched to a gene: 4. CDR3 coding DNA: TGTGCCAGCAGCGCGGGACAGTACAATCAGCCCCAGCATTTT. As protein: CASSAGQYNQPQHF. Variable domain in full (rest from reference TRBV5-6 and TRBJ1-5): DAGVTQSPTHLIKTRGQQVTLRCSPKSGHDTVSWYQQALGQGPQFIFQYYEEEERQRGNFPDRFSGHQFPNYSSELNVNALLLGDSALYLCASSAGQYNQPQHFGDGTRLSIL.

The sample holds a few counts of this clonotype. The V gene is TRBV4-1, the J gene TRBJ2-2; the D call may be TRBD1 or TRBD2 (5 bases each). The germline V gene encodes CDR1 MGHRA and CDR2 YSYEKL. CDR3 length: 17 amino acids. With 4 bases removed from V and 3 bases from J, the gap between germline ends came to 18 bases. CDR3 nucleotides: TGCGCCAGCAGCCCCGACCGGGACGGAGGATACACCGGGGAGCTGTTTTTT. This codes for CASSPDRDGGYTGELFF.

With regard to this clonotype: Possible read error: a much larger clone is one base away. The chain joins TRBV7-6 to TRBJ1-1; D might be TRBD1 (5 bases). The CDR3 spans 15 residues. CDR1 is SGHVS and CDR2 is FNYEAQ in the germline V gene. Deletions cut 7 bases from V and 1 base from J, with 16 bases between. CDR3 loop: CASTPSTGTNTEAFF. CDR3 DNA: TGTGCCAGCACCCCCTCAACAGGCACGAACACTGAAGCTTTCTTT.

The chain employs TRBV6-1 and TRBJ2-5; 7 bases agree with TRBD1. The V and J ends lost 6 bases and 6 bases, in that order; junction bases with no gene match: 13. In germline, CDR1 is MNHNS, CDR2 SASEGT. This CDR3 has 15 amino acids. The DNA for the CDR3 is TGTGCCAGCAGCCCGATACAGGGGTTTCTACAGACCCAGTACTTC. As protein: CASSPIQGFLQTQYF.

The sample holds a few counts of this clonotype. The chain is built from TRBV12-3 or TRBV12-4 and TRBJ2-7, with 10 bases that match TRBD1. The CDR3 runs to 13 residues. The junction had 4 bases not matched to a gene; V was cut back by 4 bases and J by 7 bases. The chain's CDR3 is CASSSGQGGEQYF. The CDR3 DNA reads TGTGCCAGCAGTTCCGGACAGGGGGGAGAGCAGTACTTC.

Written as DNA, the CDR3 is TGTGCCACCAGCAGAGGCAGGGTGACTGAAGCTTTCTTT. As protein: CATSRGRVTEAFF. The chain has TRBV15 and TRBJ1-1; possibly TRBD1 for D (5 bases). CDR3 length equals 13 residues. V lost 1 base, J lost 5 bases, and 8 bases lay in between. Per the germline V gene, CDR1 is LNHNV and CDR2 is YYDKDF (reference sequence).

This clonotype was observed at least ten times. The gene calls are TRBV6-1 and TRBJ1-3, with D unclear. CDR1 and CDR2 (germline): MNHNS, SASEGT. The CDR3 loop spans 14 amino acids. Between the trimmed V and J ends, which lost 5 bases and 2 bases, there was a span of 10 bases. The CDR3 spells CASSQFIPGNTIYF. The CDR3 DNA is TGTGCCAGCAGTCAGTTTATCCCTGGAAACACCATATATTTT.

This clonotype was found a few times. The chain uses TRBV27 and TRBJ1-6; no reliable D call. The germline V gene encodes CDR1 MNHEY and CDR2 SMNVEV (reference sequence). This CDR3 has 10 amino acids. V was clipped by 10 bases and J by 13 bases, with 11 bases between them. The CDR3 reads CATCGWPLHF. The CDR3 DNA reads TGTGCCACCTGCGGATGGCCCCTCCACTTT.

This clonotype was seen at least ten times. This chain uses TRBV5-4 with TRBJ2-7, with D unclear. The CDR3 totals 15 residues. Germline-derived CDR1 and CDR2 are SGHNT and YYREEE (reference sequence). The V and J ends lost 3 bases and 3 bases respectively, with 16 bases between them. CDR3 in DNA: TGTGCCAGCAGCTCTTTCCCGCGAGACCTCTACGAGCAGTACTTC. It encodes CASSSFPRDLYEQYF. The complete variable domain, with remaining parts taken from reference TRBV5-4 and TRBJ2-7, reads ETGVTQSPTHLIKTRGQQVTLRCSSQSGHNTVSWYQQALGQGPQFIFQYYREEENGRGNFPPRFSGLQFPNYSSELNVNALELDDSALYLCASSSFPRDLYEQYFGPGTRLTVT.

In its sample, this clonotype was seen many times. The J gene is TRBJ1-4, the V gene TRBV24-1; maybe TRBD1 (6 bases). This CDR3 has 14 amino acids. Between the trimmed V and J ends, which lost 4 bases and 6 bases, there was a span of 11 bases. Per the germline V gene, CDR1 is KGHDR and CDR2 is SFDVKD. This CDR3 reads CATSEGGADEKLFF. CDR3 nucleotides: TGTGCCACCAGTGAGGGGGGGGCTGATGAAAAACTGTTTTTT.

This chain connects TRBV7-9 to TRBJ1-2; D is uncertain. Trimming removed 6 bases at V and 8 bases at J, with 16 bases between. The CDR3 spans 13 residues. Germline CDR1 and CDR2: SEHNR and FQNEAQ (reference sequence). CDR3 loop: CASRLGFSEGYTF. The CDR3 DNA reads as TGTGCCAGCAGGCTGGGCTTCAGTGAGGGCTACACCTTC.

The table lists this clonotype with many counts. V is TRBV7-8 and J is TRBJ1-5; possibly TRBD1 for D (6 bases). The CDR3 sequence is 15 residues long. The V gene's germline CDR1 is SGHVS and CDR2 FQNEAQ. V lost 5 bases and J lost 3, with 14 bases in between. CDR3 sequence (DNA): TGTGCCAGCAGCGTGACAACAGGGTCCAATCAGCCCCAGCATTTT. Amino acid sequence: CASSVTTGSNQPQHF.

The chain combines TRBV2 with TRBJ2-6; no reliable D call. CDR1 and CDR2 from the germline V gene are SNHLY and FYNNEI. The V and J ends lost 6 bases and 0 bases respectively, with 3 bases between them. The CDR3 has 13 amino acids. CDR3 amino acids: CASRTSGANVLTF. The CDR3 nucleotides are TGTGCCAGCAGGACCTCTGGGGCCAACGTCCTGACTTTC.

This clonotype is a singleton in its sample. This chain links TRBV25-1 with TRBJ2-7, with D maybe TRBD2 (6 bases). Trimming pared 4 bases from V and 0 bases from J, leaving 7 bases between. The CDR3 extends over 13 amino acids. Germline V gives CDR1 MGHDK, CDR2 SYGVNS. The CDR3 loop reads CASSGEVSYEQYF. CDR3 nucleotide sequence: TGTGCCAGCAGTGGGGAGGTCTCCTACGAGCAGTACTTC.

Turning to this clonotype: A single base separates this from a much larger clone, so it may be a read error. As the CDR3 is not closed by the conserved phenylalanine or tryptophan, this likely results from a read error. The V gene is TRBV27, the J gene TRBJ1-2; 7 nucleotides line up with TRBD1. The CDR3 runs 13 residues. Germline CDR1 and CDR2: MNHEY and SMNVEV (reference sequence). Trimming took 5 bases from V and 8 from J; bases not matched to a gene: 8. The CDR3 DNA is TGTGCCAGCAGTCAGGGGGGCGCGGGAGGCTACACCCTC. Protein: CASSQGGAGGYTL.

At least ten counts were recorded for this clonotype. This sequence joins TRBV12-3 or TRBV12-4 and TRBJ1-1; a weak D match, TRBD1 (5 bases). The CDR3 is 14 residues long. The V end was cut by 8 bases, the J end by 5 bases, with 18 bases between. Written as DNA, the CDR3 is TGTGCCAGCTCCTTTTCGGGGGGAAAAACTGAAGCTTTCTTT. It is translated as CASSFSGGKTEAFF.